This T cell receptor (beta chain) was recorded in a study of early T cells in non-severe SARS-CoV-2 infection (dated by TCRdb to the early 2020s). About the full investigation: Because TCR sequencing was done on bulk RNA from unsorted whole blood, the alpha and beta chains could not be paired.

This clonotype was counted at least ten times. Its antigen target is currently unknown. It has no much larger one-base neighbor in the sample; base qualities were not kept. This was a case-control study nested in a cohort of healthcare workers in London, UK, who had nasopharyngeal swab PCR tests and blood samples taken every week. Healthcare workers were recruited between 23 and 31 March 2020, during the week of the UK lockdown, and were followed weekly for up to roughly 15 weeks. Receptor libraries were prepared by 5' RACE. The run used a NextSeq 500. Unique molecular identifiers were attached to individual cDNA molecules in the TCR library protocol so that sequencing error and PCR bias could be corrected. Both TCR alpha and beta chains were sequenced, and tight co-correlation was observed between alpha and beta sequence abundances in each sample. The published analysis was carried out like this. Decombinator V4 was used to annotate the V gene, J gene and CDR3 of the TCR sequences. Expanded TCRs were defined as changing significantly between any two time points under a Poisson model with p below 0.0001. TCR abundances were normalised to the total number of TCRs sequenced in each sample and reported as counts per million. TRAV1-2 paired with TRAJ12, TRAJ20 or TRAJ33 defined MAIT TCRs, while TRAV10 paired with TRAJ18 defined iNKT TCRs. VDJdb, accessed on 1 November 2021, was searched for TCRs annotated for CMV, EBV and SARS-CoV-2, and TCRs annotated for more than one antigen were excluded. Starting from the raw public reads, TCRdb applied fastp trimming at Q25, assembled clones with MiXCR and retained in-frame beta chains. Entries that share a CDR3 protein sequence are merged under the most common genes and DNA. TCRdb, rather than the study authors, made the V and J calls. The sample table records some 100,000 distinct CDR3 sequences; roughly 15% of these occur just once. The top ten clones comprise around 0.58% of the sample.

V is clipped by 10 bases and J by 1 base, and the sequence between their germline boundaries is 13 bases long. Taken from cysteine to phenylalanine, the CDR3 has 14 residues. The kept DNA is CDR3 alone, 42 bases in frame from the first base. Reading the germline V gene gives CDR1 SNHLY and CDR2 FYNNEI. Summary of the overall study and its limitations: Matching against VDJdb was skewed toward anti-spike CD8 responses, likely underestimated virus-specific expansions, and missed private and CD4 specificities.

The V gene is TRBV2 and the J gene is TRBJ2-2; TRBD2 is a weak D gene call, 5 bases matching. The sample comprised whole blood. The TCR was taken from an adult who was a healthcare worker with PCR-confirmed SARS-CoV-2 infection or an uninfected control (not recorded which). The nucleotide sequence is given as TGTGCCACCAAGTGGACTTTGAACACCGGGGAGCTGTTTTTT. Its translation reads: CATKWTLNTGELFF.